Given below is one T cell receptor (beta chain) in context. Its antigen is undetermined. This entry is derived from a study of siplizumab effects on memory and regulatory T cells. Per individual sample, about 10^5 TCR templates were assayed. The data were produced by immunoSEQ multiplex PCR, yet TCRdb's version contains in-frame clones alone and is incomplete. Seen here are around 4,000 clones, about 47% observed once, and the top ten hold under 4%. A 37°C coculture lasting 6 to 7 days was applied to the mixed lymphocyte reaction cells. General study results and limits: Controls showed an average of around 27% Treg-derived mappable alloreactive CD4+ clones, while siplizumab showed around 73%. Contribution to the alloresponse seemed major for naive T cells, which also seemed more diverse than memory cells.

Per germline, CDR1 SGHDT and CDR2 YYEEEE. V was pared by 2 bases and J by 2 bases, with 9 bases of the junction left unmatched. The CDR3 loop spans 16 amino acids. Specimen: CFSE-low (dividing) CD4+ T cells sorted from an allogeneic mixed lymphocyte reaction. The receptor comes from a human donor in good health; the cells came from an allogeneic mixed lymphocyte reaction. Some clones in this sample may be carry-over from other donors' samples. The J gene is TRBJ2-7, the V gene TRBV5-6; 8 nucleotides align to TRBD1. The CDR3 DNA is TGTGCCAGCAGCTTAGCGCCCGGACAGGGCCCCTACGAGCAGTACTTC. Translation gives CASSLAPGQGPYEQYF.